This T cell receptor beta chain was obtained from a study of glioma-infiltrating T cells after dendritic cell vaccination. Study details: At biweekly intervals, patients got three intradermal dendritic cell vaccine injections. Regarding the study as a whole: The cohort had few patients with full blood and tumor sets.

In germline, CDR1 is SGHRS, CDR2 YFSETQ. CDR3 size: 14 residues. The V gene lost 2 bases and the J gene lost 10 bases, with 18 bases spanning the gap. The PCR used 60 V beta and 13 J beta primers. Method: immunoSEQ multiplex PCR; TCRdb's copy keeps in-frame clones and lacks some. The sample records some 78,000 clones, 75% to 90% being singletons. A remark on this clone: Its antigen is currently unknown.

Stated time point: after dendritic cell vaccination, including at tumor progression/relapse. This TCR derives from a human donor with glioblastoma. The genes are TRBV5-1 and TRBJ1-1; a possible D gene is TRBD1 (5 bases). This material consisted of blood, taken after dendritic cell vaccination. CDR3 loop: CASSLDRTIFGAFF. Here the CDR3 DNA reads TGCGCCAGCAGCTTAGATCGGACAATCTTTGGAGCTTTCTTT.